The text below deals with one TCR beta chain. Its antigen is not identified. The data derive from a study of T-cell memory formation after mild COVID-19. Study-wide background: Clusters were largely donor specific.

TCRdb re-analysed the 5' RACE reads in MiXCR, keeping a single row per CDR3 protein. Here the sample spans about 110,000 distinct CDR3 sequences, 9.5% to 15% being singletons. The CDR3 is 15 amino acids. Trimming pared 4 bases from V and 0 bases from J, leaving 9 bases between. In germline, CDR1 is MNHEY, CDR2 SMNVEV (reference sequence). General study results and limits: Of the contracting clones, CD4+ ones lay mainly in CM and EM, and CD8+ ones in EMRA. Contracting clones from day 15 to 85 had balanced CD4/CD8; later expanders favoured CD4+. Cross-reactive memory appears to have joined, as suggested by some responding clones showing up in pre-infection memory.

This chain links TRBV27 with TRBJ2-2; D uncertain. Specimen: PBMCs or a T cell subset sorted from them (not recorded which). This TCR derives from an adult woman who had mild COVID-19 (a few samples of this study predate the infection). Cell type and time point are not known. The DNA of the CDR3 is TGTGCCAGCAGTTCGCCAGCCGCGAACACCGGGGAGCTGTTTTTT. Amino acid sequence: CASSSPAANTGELFF.